One sample yielded the 28 T cell receptor beta chains listed below, sequenced in a study of CD8 T cells in Susac syndrome. Random hexamers served to reverse transcribe roughly 0.5 to 1 ug RNA. One entry per CDR3 protein, called by TCRdb with MiXCR from the immunoSEQ multiplex PCR reads. The sample consists of 160,000 or so distinct CDR3 sequences, 90% to 95% of them appearing once. Material: CD4+ T cells from PBMCs. The receptors derive from a human donor with Susac syndrome.

The genes are TRBV11-2 and TRBJ2-7, with 9 positions matching TRBD2. The germline CDR1 and CDR2 sequences are SGHAT and FQNNGV. Unmatched junction bases numbered 8, after V lost 1 base and J lost 4 bases. The CDR3 totals 16 residues. CDR3 DNA sequence: TGTGCCAGCAGCTTAGGCGGGGGGGCCCCCGGATACGAGCAGTACTTC. It is translated as CASSLGGGAPGYEQYF.

The chain carries TRBV18 and TRBJ1-1, with D uncertain. In germline, CDR1 is KGHSH, CDR2 LQKENI. The length of the CDR3 is 15 residues. The V end lost 5 bases, the J end lost 3 bases, and 16 bases lay between the germline ends. The CDR3 reads CASSTTAGGDTEAFF. The DNA of the CDR3 is TGTGCCAGCTCAACTACGGCAGGCGGGGACACTGAAGCTTTCTTT.

Only one count was recorded for this clonotype. J is TRBJ1-5 and V is TRBV2; TRBD1 aligns across 9 bases. Germline-derived CDR1 and CDR2 are SNHLY and FYNNEI. V shed 11 bases, J shed 3 bases, and the junction held 11 bases outside the gene matches. The CDR3 is 15 amino acids. The CDR3 DNA reads TGTGCCTCGGACCGGGACAGGGATTTCAATCAGCCCCAGCATTTT. Translated: CASDRDRDFNQPQHF.

This chain connects TRBV25-1 to TRBJ1-1, with D maybe TRBD1 (6 bases). This CDR3 comprises 14 residues. CDR1 is MGHDK and CDR2 is SYGVNS in the germline V gene. The germline V and J ends were trimmed by 8 bases and 6 bases, with 19 bases remaining between them. The CDR3 nucleotides are TGTGCCAGCGGCCTGGGCCCCAGGGGCGCTGAAGCTTTCTTT. It codes for CASGLGPRGAEAFF.

This rearrangement joins TRBV5-1 to TRBJ2-2; the D is unclear. Trimming removed 4 bases at V and 6 bases at J, with 7 bases between. CDR1 is SGHRS, CDR2 YFSETQ, per germline. This CDR3 spans 12 amino acids. The CDR3 DNA is TGCGCCAGCAGCGTAACCGCCGGGGAGCTGTTTTTT. This sequence encodes CASSVTAGELFF.

The chain employs TRBV25-1 and TRBJ2-7; D gene unclear. This CDR3 spans 13 amino acids. Germline V gene data show CDR1 as MGHDK and CDR2 as SYGVNS. The V end was cut by 3 bases, the J end by 6 bases, with 12 bases between. The CDR3 loop is CASSEAPGTEQYF. As DNA, the CDR3 is TGTGCCAGCAGTGAGGCGCCGGGCACCGAGCAGTACTTC.

The V call is TRBV19, the J call TRBJ2-1, with 7 bases matching TRBD1. The junction had 9 bases not matched to a gene; V was cut back by 5 bases and J by 8 bases. From germline, CDR1 is LNHDA and CDR2 SQIVND (reference sequence). The CDR3 totals 14 residues. The CDR3 spells CASSRGTVIDEQFF. Written as DNA, the CDR3 is TGTGCCAGTAGTCGTGGGACAGTTATCGATGAGCAGTTCTTC.

J is TRBJ2-1 and V is TRBV5-1, with D perhaps assigned TRBD1 or TRBD2 (6 bases each). From germline, CDR1 is SGHRS and CDR2 YFSETQ. V lost 2 bases and J 0 bases, leaving 15 bases between the germline ends. The length of the CDR3 is 17 residues. The CDR3 sequence is CASSLSGGTSSYNEQFF. The CDR3 coding sequence is TGCGCCAGCAGCTTAAGTGGGGGGACAAGCTCCTACAATGAGCAGTTCTTC. The whole variable domain, remainder taken from reference TRBV5-1 and TRBJ2-1, is KAGVTQTPRYLIKTRGQQVTLSCSPISGHRSVSWYQQTPGQGLQFLFEYFSETQRNKGNFPGRFSGRQFSNSRSEMNVSTLELGDSALYLCASSLSGGTSSYNEQFFGPGTRLTVL.

The table lists this clonotype with a count of one. V usage is TRBV20-1 and J usage is TRBJ2-4, with D unclear. Germline values: CDR1 DFQATT, CDR2 SNEGSKA (reference sequence). The CDR3 has 13 amino acids. V lost 6 bases and J 7 bases, leaving 16 bases between the germline ends. In DNA form, the CDR3 reads TGCAGTGCCCGACATTTTTCGGGCAACATTCAGTACTTC. This codes for CSARHFSGNIQYF.

With respect to this clonotype: One end of the junction is discordant with germline, which a read error may explain. The rearrangement uses TRBV7-7 and TRBJ1-4; TRBD1 matches at 7 bases. From germline, CDR1 is SSHAT and CDR2 FNYEAQ (reference sequence). The CDR3 totals 15 residues. CDR3 nucleotide sequence: TGTGCTAGCAGCTTAACGGACAGGATTAATGAAAAACTGTTTTTT. This encodes CASSLTDRINEKLFF.

The rearrangement uses TRBV3-1 and TRBJ1-2, with TRBD1 matching over 7 bases. Germline lookup yields CDR1 LGHDT and CDR2 YNNKEL (reference sequence). The CDR3 runs 12 residues. V lost 5 bases and J lost 8; bases outside the gene matches: 5. The CDR3 region is CASSSRQGGYTF. Here the CDR3 DNA reads TGTGCCAGCAGCTCTCGACAGGGAGGCTACACCTTC.

The chain employs TRBV20-1 and TRBJ2-1; 12 bases are shared with TRBD2. This CDR3 spans 14 amino acids. The germline V gene has CDR1 DFQATT and CDR2 SNEGSKA (reference sequence). V lost 1 base, J lost 10 bases, and 5 bases stayed unmatched. CDR3 in amino acids: CSARASGGAWEQFF. In DNA, the CDR3 is TGCAGTGCTAGAGCTAGCGGGGGGGCCTGGGAGCAGTTCTTC.

The chain combines TRBV5-1 with TRBJ2-7; 7 bases match TRBD1. V lost 2 bases to trimming and J lost 2 bases; unmatched junction nucleotides: 10. The CDR3 is made up of 16 amino acids. The germline V gene has CDR1 SGHRS and CDR2 YFSETQ. CDR3 in amino acids: CASSLEGSGQTYEQYF. CDR3 in DNA: TGCGCCAGCAGCTTAGAAGGGTCGGGACAGACCTACGAGCAGTACTTC.

The chain joins TRBV6-1 to TRBJ2-7, with D uncertain. Germline CDR1 reads MNHNS; CDR2 reads SASEGT. The CDR3 length is 13 residues. Trimming cost V 3 bases and J 0 bases, with 6 bases left between them. The chain's CDR3 is CASSEQNSYEQYF. CDR3 bases: TGTGCCAGCAGTGAGCAGAACTCCTACGAGCAGTACTTC.

V is TRBV29-1 and J is TRBJ2-2, with 8 bases matching TRBD1. V gave up 6 bases and J gave up 7 bases; unmatched junction bases: 10. This CDR3 is 14 amino acids long. Germline V gene data show CDR1 as SQVTM and CDR2 as ANQGSEA. CDR3 sequence reads: CSVTWTGIGGELFF. As DNA, the CDR3 is TGCAGCGTGACCTGGACAGGGATAGGCGGGGAGCTGTTTTTT.

This rearrangement joins TRBV18 to TRBJ1-5, with no clear D. CDR1 and CDR2 (germline): KGHSH, LQKENI. The CDR3 sequence is 13 residues long. V was clipped by 4 bases and J by 3 bases, with 7 bases between them. CDR3 bases: TGTGCCAGCTCACGGGCCTCCAATCAGCCCCAGCATTTT. Protein product: CASSRASNQPQHF. The whole variable domain, remainder taken from reference TRBV18 and TRBJ1-5, is NAGVMQNPRHLVRRRGQEARLRCSPMKGHSHVYWYRQLPEEGLKFMVYLQKENIIDESGMPKERFSAEFPKEGPSILRIQQVVRGDSAAYFCASSRASNQPQHFGDGTRLSIL.

This clonotype was counted between two and nine times. The chain combines TRBV5-7 with TRBJ1-5; TRBD1 is a possible D gene (5 bases). TRBV5-7 qualifies as an ORF whose function is uncertain. There are 13 residues in the CDR3. The V and J ends lost 0 bases and 6 bases respectively, with 7 bases between them. DNA of the CDR3: TGTGCCAGCAGCTTGGGCAGGGTTCAGCCCCAGCATTTT. Amino acid sequence: CASSLGRVQPQHF.

This chain uses TRBV7-2 with TRBJ2-4; TRBD1 matches at 8 bases. Germline trimming cut 6 bases from V and 7 bases from J; bases unmatched to any gene: 8. The CDR3 length is 14 residues. The germline V gene has CDR1 SGHTA and CDR2 FQGNSA. CDR3 loop: CASSDHYRGNIQYF. In DNA, the CDR3 is TGTGCCAGCAGTGACCATTACAGGGGGAACATTCAGTACTTC.

The genes are TRBV7-6 and TRBJ2-5; TRBD2 agrees at 11 bases. There are 15 residues in the CDR3. CDR1 is SGHVS and CDR2 is FNYEAQ in the germline V gene. V lost 5 bases, J lost 0 bases, and 2 bases stayed unmatched. For the CDR3, the DNA is TGTGCCAGCAGCATACTAGCGGGGGACCAAGAGACCCAGTACTTC. It codes for CASSILAGDQETQYF.

The J gene is TRBJ2-3, the V gene TRBV11-2; 9 bases line up with TRBD2. The length of the CDR3 is 15 residues. Looked up from germline, CDR1 is SGHAT and CDR2 is FQNNGV. The V and J ends lost 5 bases and 0 bases, in that order; junction bases with no gene match: 3. CDR3 in amino acids: CASSQRGASTDTQYF. The CDR3 coding sequence is TGTGCCAGCAGCCAGCGGGGGGCGAGCACAGATACGCAGTATTTT.

The V and J genes are TRBV12-3 or TRBV12-4 and TRBJ2-5, with D possibly being TRBD2 (5 bases). CDR3 length: 13 residues. Trimming cost V 6 bases and J 5 bases, with 13 bases left between them. The CDR3 DNA sequence: TGTGCCAGCAGACCGGACTTGGGGGAGACCCAGTACTTC. Protein product: CASRPDLGETQYF.

In this sample, this clonotype turned up a few times. The chain combines TRBV6-4 with TRBJ2-5; 7 positions agree with TRBD1. This CDR3 spans 18 amino acids. After removal of 0 bases from V and 5 bases from J, the junction contained 15 bases not matched to a gene. Germline V lookup: CDR1 MRHNA, CDR2 SNTAGT. The CDR3 reads CASSDSRDSVGGWETQYF. CDR3 DNA: TGTGCCAGCAGTGACTCGAGGGACAGCGTCGGAGGTTGGGAGACCCAGTACTTC.

The rearrangement uses TRBV5-4 and TRBJ2-3, with TRBD2 matching 8 bases. J lost 3 bases, V lost 3 bases, and 3 bases had no gene match. CDR3 size: 14 residues. From germline, CDR1 is SGHNT and CDR2 YYREEE (reference sequence). The CDR3 nucleotides read TGTGCCAGCAGCTCGGGACTAGATACAGATACGCAGTATTTT. Translated: CASSSGLDTDTQYF.

The V call is TRBV14, the J call TRBJ2-6; 9 bases fit TRBD2. Germline CDR1 SGHDN, CDR2 FVKESK. The CDR3 covers 16 residues. The trim removed 4 bases at V and 2 bases at J, leaving 3 bases unmatched. Written as DNA, the CDR3 is TGTGCCAGCAGCCGTAGACTAGCGGCTGGGGCCAACGTCCTGACTTTC. This gives the protein CASSRRLAAGANVLTF.

This chain connects TRBV25-1 to TRBJ2-3; tentatively, D is TRBD2 (6 bases). This CDR3 contains 14 residues. Germline V CDR1 and CDR2: MGHDK, SYGVNS. Deletions cut 2 bases from V and 5 bases from J, with 11 bases between. The CDR3 loop is CASSEGTVRDTQYF. CDR3 DNA sequence: TGTGCCAGCAGTGAAGGGACTGTTCGAGATACGCAGTATTTT.

This clonotype was found once. The chain joins TRBV5-1 to TRBJ1-1; 7 nucleotides match TRBD1. CDR1 is SGHRS and CDR2 is YFSETQ in the germline V gene. The CDR3 runs 14 residues. Trimming removed 4 bases from V and 8 bases from J; junction bases left unmatched: 11. The CDR3 protein is CASSIDRDVAEAFF. The CDR3 DNA is TGCGCCAGCAGCATTGACAGGGATGTAGCCGAAGCTTTCTTT. Together with reference TRBV5-1 and TRBJ1-1, the CDR3 gives the full variable domain: KAGVTQTPRYLIKTRGQQVTLSCSPISGHRSVSWYQQTPGQGLQFLFEYFSETQRNKGNFPGRFSGRQFSNSRSEMNVSTLELGDSALYLCASSIDRDVAEAFFGQGTRLTVV.

The V and J genes are TRBV29-1 and TRBJ1-1; D is unclear. Trimming took 0 bases from V and 8 from J, leaving 7 bases between them. From germline, CDR1 is SQVTM and CDR2 ANQGSEA. This CDR3 is 11 amino acids long. For the CDR3, the DNA is TGCAGCGTTGAAGAACGACGGGAAGCTTTCTTT. This translates into CSVEERREAFF.

The table lists this clonotype with a count of one. The chain employs TRBV30 and TRBJ1-2; D uncertain. The germline gives CDR1 GTSNPN, CDR2 SVGIG (reference sequence). The CDR3 has 13 amino acids. V dropped 4 bases and J dropped 7 bases, with 16 bases sitting between them. The CDR3 sequence is CAWTPEHIAGYTF. The CDR3 nucleotides are TGTGCCTGGACCCCCGAACATATCGCTGGCTACACCTTC.